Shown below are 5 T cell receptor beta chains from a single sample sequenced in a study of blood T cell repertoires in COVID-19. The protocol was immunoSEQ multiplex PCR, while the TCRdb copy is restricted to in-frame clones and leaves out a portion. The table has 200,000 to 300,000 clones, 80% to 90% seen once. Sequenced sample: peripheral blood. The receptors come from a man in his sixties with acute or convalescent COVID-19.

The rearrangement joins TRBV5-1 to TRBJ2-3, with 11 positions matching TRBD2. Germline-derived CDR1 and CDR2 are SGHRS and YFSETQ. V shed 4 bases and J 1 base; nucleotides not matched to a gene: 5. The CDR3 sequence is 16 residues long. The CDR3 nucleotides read TGCGCCAGCAGCCCCTTAGCGGGAGGGGGCACAGATACGCAGTATTTT. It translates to CASSPLAGGGTDTQYF.

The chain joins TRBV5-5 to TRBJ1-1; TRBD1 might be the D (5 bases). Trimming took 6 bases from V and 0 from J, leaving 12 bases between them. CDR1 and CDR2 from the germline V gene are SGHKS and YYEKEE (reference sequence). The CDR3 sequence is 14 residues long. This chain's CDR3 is CASNLQDMNTEAFF. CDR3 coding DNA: TGTGCCAGCAACTTACAGGACATGAACACTGAAGCTTTCTTT.

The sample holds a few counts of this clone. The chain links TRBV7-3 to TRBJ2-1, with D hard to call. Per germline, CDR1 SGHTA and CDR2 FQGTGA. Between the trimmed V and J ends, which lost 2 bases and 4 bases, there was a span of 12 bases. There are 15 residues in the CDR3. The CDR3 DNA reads TGTGCCAGCAGCTTACAGCGTGCTAATTACAATGAGCAGTTCTTC. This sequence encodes CASSLQRANYNEQFF. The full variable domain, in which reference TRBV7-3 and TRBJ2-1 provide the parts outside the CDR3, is GAGVSQTPSNKVTEKGKYVELRCDPISGHTALYWYRQSLGQGPEFLIYFQGTGAADDSGLPNDRFFAVRPEGSVSTLKIQRTERGDSAVYLCASSLQRANYNEQFFGPGTRLTVL.

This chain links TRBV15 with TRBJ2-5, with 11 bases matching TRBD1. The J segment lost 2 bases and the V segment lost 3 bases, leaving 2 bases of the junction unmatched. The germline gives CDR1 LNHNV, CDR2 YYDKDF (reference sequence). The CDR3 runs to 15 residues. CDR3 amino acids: CATSRDRGRQETQYF. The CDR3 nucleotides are TGTGCCACCAGCAGGGACAGGGGGCGGCAAGAGACCCAGTACTTC.

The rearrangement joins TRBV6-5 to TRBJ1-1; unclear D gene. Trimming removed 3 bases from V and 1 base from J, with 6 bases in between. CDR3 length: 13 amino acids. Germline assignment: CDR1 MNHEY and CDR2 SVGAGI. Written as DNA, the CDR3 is TGTGCCAGCAGTTATTTAGAGAACACTGAAGCTTTCTTT. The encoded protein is CASSYLENTEAFF.